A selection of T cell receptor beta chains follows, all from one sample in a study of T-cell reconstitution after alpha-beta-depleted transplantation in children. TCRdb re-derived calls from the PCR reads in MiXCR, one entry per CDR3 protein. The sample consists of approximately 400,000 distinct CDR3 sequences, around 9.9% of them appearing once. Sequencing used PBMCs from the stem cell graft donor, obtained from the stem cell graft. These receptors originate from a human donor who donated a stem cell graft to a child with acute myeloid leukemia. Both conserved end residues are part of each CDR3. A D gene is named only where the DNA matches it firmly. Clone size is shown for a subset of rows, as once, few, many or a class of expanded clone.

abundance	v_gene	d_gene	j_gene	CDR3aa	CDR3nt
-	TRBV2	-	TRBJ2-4	CASDSKGNLAKNIQYF	TGTGCCAGCGACAGTAAGGGTAATCTAGCCAAAAACATTCAGTACTTC
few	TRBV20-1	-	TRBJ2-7	CSARDPSGTPYEQYF	TGCAGTGCTAGAGATCCGTCGGGGACACCCTACGAGCAGTACTTC
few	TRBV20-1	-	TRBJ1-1	CSARDRRRQGDLAEAFF	TGCAGTGCTAGAGATAGGAGGAGGCAGGGCGATCTCGCTGAAGCTTTCTTT
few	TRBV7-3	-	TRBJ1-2	CASSPRIGSPDGYTF	TGTGCCAGCAGCCCCAGAATTGGTAGTCCTGATGGCTACACCTTC
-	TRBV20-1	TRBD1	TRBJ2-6	CSASGTVPSGANVLTF	TGCAGTGCTAGCGGGACAGTTCCCTCTGGGGCCAACGTCCTGACTTTC
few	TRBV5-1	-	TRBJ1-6	CASSLGDRTNSPLHF	TGCGCCAGCAGCTTGGGCGACAGAACGAATTCACCCCTCCACTTT
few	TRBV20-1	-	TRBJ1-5	CSASLAGSNQPQHF	TGCAGTGCTAGTTTGGCAGGGAGCAATCAGCCCCAGCATTTT
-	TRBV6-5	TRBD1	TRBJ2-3	CASSYRDRVTDTQYF	TGTGCCAGCAGTTACCGGGACAGGGTCACAGATACGCAGTATTTT
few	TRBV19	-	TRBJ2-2	CASSIATSNTGELFF	TGTGCCAGTAGTATAGCAACCTCGAACACCGGGGAGCTGTTTTTT
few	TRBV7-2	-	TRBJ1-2	CASSLSRDYGYTF	TGTGCCAGCAGCTTATCTCGCGACTATGGCTACACCTTC
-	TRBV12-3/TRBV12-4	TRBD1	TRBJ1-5	CASSPGTGDSNQPQHF	TGTGCCAGCAGTCCAGGGACAGGGGATAGCAATCAGCCCCAGCATTTT
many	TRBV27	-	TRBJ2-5	CASSLVGLTETQYF	TGTGCCAGCAGTTTAGTAGGTTTAACAGAGACCCAGTACTTC
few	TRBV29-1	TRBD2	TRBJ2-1	CSVASGVYNEQFF	TGCAGCGTAGCTAGCGGGGTTTACAATGAGCAGTTCTTC
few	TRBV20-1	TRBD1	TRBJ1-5	CSAREITGGDNQPQHF	TGCAGTGCTAGGGAGATAACAGGGGGAGATAATCAGCCCCAGCATTTT
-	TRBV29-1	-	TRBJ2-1	CSVDSRPNSYNEQFF	TGCAGCGTTGATTCTCGGCCGAACTCCTACAATGAGCAGTTCTTC
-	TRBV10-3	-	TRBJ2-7	CAISVNPESSYEQYF	TGTGCCATCAGTGTAAATCCAGAGAGCTCCTACGAGCAGTACTTC
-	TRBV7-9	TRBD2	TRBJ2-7	CASSFGTSGRSSYEQYF	TGTGCCAGCAGCTTCGGGACTAGCGGGCGTAGCTCCTACGAGCAGTACTTC
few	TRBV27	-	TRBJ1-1	CASSLLAGAYTEAFF	TGTGCCAGCAGTTTATTGGCAGGGGCTTACACTGAAGCTTTCTTT
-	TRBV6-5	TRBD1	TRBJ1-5	CASSYRQGVGNQPQHF	TGTGCCAGCAGTTACCGACAGGGGGTAGGGAATCAGCCCCAGCATTTT
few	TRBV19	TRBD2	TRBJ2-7	CASSSRGGIYEQYF	TGTGCCAGTAGTTCCCGGGGAGGGATCTACGAGCAGTACTTC
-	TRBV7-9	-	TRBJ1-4	CASSADTPTNEKLFF	TGTGCCAGCAGCGCGGACACCCCAACTAATGAAAAACTGTTTTTT
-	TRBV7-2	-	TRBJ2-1	CASSQQYEQFF	TGTGCCAGCAGCCAACAATATGAGCAGTTCTTC
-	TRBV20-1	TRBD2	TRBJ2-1	CSARDPSGNEQFF	TGCAGTGCTAGAGATCCTAGCGGGAATGAGCAGTTCTTC
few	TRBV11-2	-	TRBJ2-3	CASSSGTRSTDTQYF	TGTGCCAGCAGCTCCGGGACTCGTAGCACAGATACGCAGTATTTT
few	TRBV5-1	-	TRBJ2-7	CASSLVGFVWDF	TGCGCCAGCAGCTTGGTCGGGTTCGTTTGGGACTTC
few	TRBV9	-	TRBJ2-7	CASSVTPGSEQYF	TGTGCCAGCAGCGTAACCCCCGGTAGCGAGCAGTACTTC
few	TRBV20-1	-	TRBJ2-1	CSASPQGYNEQFF	TGCAGTGCTAGCCCGCAGGGATACAATGAGCAGTTCTTC
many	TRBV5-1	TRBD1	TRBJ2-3	CASSQGQGTDTQYF	TGTGCCAGCAGCCAGGGACAGGGGACAGATACGCAGTATTTT
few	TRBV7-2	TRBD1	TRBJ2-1	CASSGDRGGEQFF	TGTGCCAGCAGCGGGGACAGGGGAGGGGAGCAGTTCTTC
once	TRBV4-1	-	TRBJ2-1	CASSHEPGSYNEQFF	TGCGCCAGCAGCCATGAACCGGGCTCCTACAATGAGCAGTTCTTC
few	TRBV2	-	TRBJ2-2	CASNTVPSGELFF	TGTGCCAGCAACACCGTACCGAGCGGGGAGCTGTTTTTT
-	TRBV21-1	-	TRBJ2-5	CASSKIRVLVSQETQYF	TGTGCCAGCAGCAAAATCCGGGTACTAGTATCCCAAGAGACCCAGTACTTC
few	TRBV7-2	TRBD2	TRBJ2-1	CASSFVLASGHEQFF	TGTGCCAGCAGCTTCGTCCTTGCTAGCGGTCATGAGCAGTTCTTC
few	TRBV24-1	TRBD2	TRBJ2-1	CATRSGRSIPYNEQFF	TGTGCCACCAGGAGCGGGAGGAGTATTCCCTACAATGAGCAGTTCTTC
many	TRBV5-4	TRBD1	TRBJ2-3	CASSPDRGRTDTQYF	TGTGCCAGCAGCCCTGACAGGGGGAGGACAGATACGCAGTATTTT
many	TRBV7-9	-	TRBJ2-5	CASRVSMGFQETQYF	TGTGCCAGCAGAGTATCCATGGGGTTCCAAGAGACCCAGTACTTC
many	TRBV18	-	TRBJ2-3	CASSPRPTGDTQYF	TGTGCCAGCTCACCACGGCCTACCGGAGATACGCAGTATTTT
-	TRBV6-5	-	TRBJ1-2	CASTFSRTNYGYTF	TGTGCCAGCACTTTCTCCCGGACTAACTATGGCTACACCTTC
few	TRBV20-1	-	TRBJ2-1	CSANPQVLSYNEQFF	TGCAGTGCTAACCCCCAGGTTCTCTCCTACAATGAGCAGTTCTTC
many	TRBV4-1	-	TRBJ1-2	CASSQDPGRDEYGYTF	TGCGCCAGCAGCCAAGATCCAGGCAGGGACGAGTATGGCTACACCTTC
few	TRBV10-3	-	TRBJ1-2	CATAALNYGYTF	TGTGCCACGGCCGCACTTAACTATGGCTACACCTTC
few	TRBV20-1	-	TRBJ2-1	CSASQNNEQFF	TGCAGTGCTAGCCAAAATAATGAGCAGTTCTTC
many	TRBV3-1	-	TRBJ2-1	CASSQGPAGSNEQFF	TGTGCCAGCAGCCAAGGACCAGCGGGCAGCAATGAGCAGTTCTTC
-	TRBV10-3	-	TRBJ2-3	CAINPGNTDTQYF	TGTGCCATCAACCCGGGAAACACAGATACGCAGTATTTT
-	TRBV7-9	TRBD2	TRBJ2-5	CASSLYEAGTSVKTQYF	TGTGCCAGCAGCTTATATGAGGCCGGGACTAGCGTGAAGACCCAGTACTTC
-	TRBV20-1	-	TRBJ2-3	CSARPGPEFGTQYF	TGCAGTGCTAGGCCGGGACCCGAATTTGGTACGCAGTATTTT
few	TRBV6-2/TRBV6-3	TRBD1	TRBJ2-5	CASSLNRDRGETQYF	TGTGCCAGCAGTCTGAACCGGGACAGGGGAGAGACCCAGTACTTC
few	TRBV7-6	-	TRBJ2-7	CASSLSHSSYEQYF	TGTGCCAGCAGCTTATCACATAGCTCCTACGAGCAGTACTTC
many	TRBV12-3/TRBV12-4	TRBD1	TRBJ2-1	CASSGTGHNEQFF	TGTGCCAGCAGTGGGACAGGGCACAATGAGCAGTTCTTC
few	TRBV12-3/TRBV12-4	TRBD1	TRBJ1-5	CASRPGQANQPQHF	TGTGCCAGCAGGCCGGGACAGGCAAATCAGCCCCAGCATTTT
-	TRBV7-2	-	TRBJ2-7	CASSPSQARSSYDQYF	TGTGCCAGCAGCCCGAGTCAGGCACGCAGCTCCTACGACCAGTACTTC
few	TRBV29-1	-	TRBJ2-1	CSVGARGYNEQFF	TGCAGCGTTGGGGCTAGAGGGTACAATGAGCAGTTCTTC
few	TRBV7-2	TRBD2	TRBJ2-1	CASSLHAAGASYNEQFF	TGTGCCAGCAGCTTACATGCGGCGGGAGCCTCCTACAATGAGCAGTTCTTC
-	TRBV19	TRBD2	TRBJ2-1	CASSIPSGRGSYNEQFF	TGTGCCAGTAGTATCCCTAGCGGGAGGGGGTCCTACAATGAGCAGTTCTTC
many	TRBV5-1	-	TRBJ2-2	CASSLRFTGELFF	TGCGCCAGCAGCTTGCGCTTTACCGGGGAGCTGTTTTTT
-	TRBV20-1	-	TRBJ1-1	CSAQGFMNTEAFF	TGCAGTGCCCAAGGGTTTATGAACACTGAAGCTTTCTTT